A single T cell receptor beta chain is shown here with its context. The data were taken from a study of blood T cell repertoires in COVID-19. Study-wide context: Acute and convalescent COVID-19 specimens originated in the United States, Italy and Spain. The analysed material was cDNA or gDNA that came from T cells, B-cell-depleted T cells, or PBMCs.

Clones were sequenced by immunoSEQ multiplex PCR, and TCRdb holds only the in-frame ones, with some missing. The sample includes under 250,000 clones, roughly four fifths of them seen just once. Germline CDR1 SGHRS, CDR2 YFSETQ. V lost 2 bases to trimming and J lost 6 bases; unmatched junction nucleotides: 8. The CDR3 covers 15 residues. The rearrangement links TRBV5-1 to TRBJ2-1; TRBD1 aligns across 7 bases. Sequenced: peripheral blood. The receptor comes from a woman aged 40-49 years with acute or convalescent COVID-19. The CDR3: CASSFTGEAVNEQFF. The CDR3 bases are TGCGCCAGCAGCTTTACAGGGGAAGCGGTCAATGAGCAGTTCTTC.